This T cell receptor beta chain was captured by sequencing in a study of blood T cell repertoires in COVID-19. About the research overall: Donors in the United States, Italy and Spain gave samples during acute or convalescent COVID-19. PBMCs, B-cell-depleted T cells, or T cells were the source of the cDNA or gDNA that made up the material.

In the original analysis: Researchers report that nucleated cell counts were estimated from reference gene primer amplification. The protocol was immunoSEQ multiplex PCR, while the TCRdb copy is restricted to in-frame clones and leaves out a portion. V and J calls and clone size are copied from that table; D and trimming were computed from the DNA. The top ten hold about 2.2% of the sample, which has approximately 99,000 clones, around 90% seen once. The germline V gene encodes CDR1 SGHTA and CDR2 FQGNSA. V was clipped by 1 base and J by 3 bases; unmatched bases: 4. The CDR3 extends over 15 amino acids.

V gene TRBV7-2 combines with J gene TRBJ2-7; 9 positions agree with TRBD2. This TCR was recovered from a human donor in a cohort sampled during active COVID-19. Sample: peripheral blood. CDR3 in DNA: TGTGCCAGCAGCTTAGTTCTAGCGGGATTCTACGAGCAGTACTTC. It specifies CASSLVLAGFYEQYF.